Each of the 10 T cell receptor beta chains below was sequenced from the same sample in a study of T cells after yellow fever vaccination. TCRdb reanalysed the 5' RACE reads using MiXCR and keeps one entry per CDR3 protein. The profile shows 70,000 or so distinct CDR3 sequences, 4.5% to 7.5% of them singletons. This material consisted of CD4+ T cells sorted from PBMCs, taken about 2 weeks after the first yellow fever vaccination. The receptor source for this set is a man between 18 and 29 years old who received the YFV17D yellow fever vaccine.

This clonotype was observed at least ten times. V and J are TRBV7-2 and TRBJ1-2, with D possibly matching TRBD1 (5 bases). This CDR3 region has 14 residues. Germline V gives CDR1 SGHTA, CDR2 FQGNSA. V was shortened by 4 bases and J by 12 bases, with 21 bases between the two germline ends. This chain's CDR3 is CASSSRGTDGLNTF. CDR3 coding DNA: TGTGCCAGCAGCTCCCGCGGGACGGATGGTCTGAACACCTTC.

This clonotype has ten or more counts. This chain links TRBV5-1 with TRBJ2-3; D may be TRBD1 (7 bases). V lost 1 base, J lost 5 bases, and 11 bases lay in between. The CDR3 is made up of 14 amino acids. In germline, CDR1 is SGHRS, CDR2 YFSETQ. In nucleotides, the CDR3 is TGCGCCAGCAGCTTGACAGGGGAGGAAGATACGCAGTATTTT. It is translated as CASSLTGEEDTQYF.

This clonotype was recorded at least ten times. The gene calls are TRBV5-1 and TRBJ2-7; TRBD1 agrees at 9 bases. The CDR3 sequence is 13 residues long. Losses at the gene ends were 2 bases for V and 6 bases for J; bases not matched to a gene: 3. CDR1 SGHRS and CDR2 YFSETQ come from the germline V gene. The CDR3 nucleotides read TGCGCCAGCAGCTTCTCGACAGGGGGCGAGCAGTACGTC. It codes for CASSFSTGGEQYV.

This clonotype was recorded many times. The chain carries TRBV7-2 and TRBJ1-5, with D unclear. Germline loops: CDR1 SGHTA, CDR2 FQGNSA. V was clipped by 1 base and J by 6 bases, with 19 bases between them. The CDR3 contains 17 residues. CDR3 sequence (DNA): TGTGCCAGCAGCTTAGGGGTGGGTCCCTGGTCAGGTCAGCCCCAGCATTTT. Protein: CASSLGVGPWSGQPQHF. Variable domain in full (rest from reference TRBV7-2 and TRBJ1-5): GAGVSQSPSNKVTEKGKDVELRCDPISGHTALYWYRQSLGQGLEFLIYFQGNSAPDKSGLPSDRFSAERTGGSVSTLTIQRTQQEDSAVYLCASSLGVGPWSGQPQHFGDGTRLSIL.

This clonotype was observed many times. The chain carries TRBV20-1 and TRBJ2-3; possible D gene TRBD2, 5 bases. Germline values: CDR1 DFQATT, CDR2 SNEGSKA (reference sequence). The CDR3 is 11 residues long. In nucleotides, the CDR3 is TGCAGCGTCAAAGAGGGAGATACGCAGTATTTT. It translates to CSVKEGDTQYF.

This clonotype was seen many times. The chain employs TRBV12-3 or TRBV12-4 and TRBJ2-5; 7 nucleotides line up with TRBD2. CDR3 length equals 12 residues. The V gene end was trimmed by 6 bases and the J gene end by 9 bases; junction bases not matched to a gene: 7. DNA for the CDR3: TGTGCCAGCAGCCTCCCGGGGGGTCCCCAGTACTTC. Its translation is CASSLPGGPQYF.

This clonotype was counted at least ten times. V and J are TRBV7-9 and TRBJ1-4; possible D gene TRBD1, 5 bases. The CDR3 sequence is 15 residues long. V lost 5 bases and J 2 bases, leaving 12 bases between the germline ends. CDR1 and CDR2 from the germline V gene are SEHNR and FQNEAQ (reference sequence). Here the CDR3 reads CASSRDWLTNEKLFF. Written as DNA, the CDR3 is TGTGCCAGCAGCCGGGACTGGCTTACTAATGAAAAACTGTTTTTT. Combining the CDR3 with reference TRBV7-9 and TRBJ1-4 gives the whole variable domain DTGVSQNPRHKITKRGQNVTFRCDPISEHNRLYWYRQTLGQGPEFLTYFQNEAQLEKSRLLSDRFSAERPKGSFSTLEIQRTEQGDSAMYLCASSRDWLTNEKLFFGSGTQLSVL.

This clonotype has a count of ten or more. The rearrangement uses TRBV20-1 and TRBJ2-7; D perhaps matches TRBD1 (6 bases). CDR1 and CDR2 from the germline V gene are DFQATT and SNEGSKA (reference sequence). The CDR3 loop spans 15 amino acids. V lost 3 bases, J lost 0 bases, and 15 bases lay in between. As DNA, the CDR3 is TGCAGTGCTAGTTCGGACAGTTGGAGCTCCTACGAGCAGTACTTC. This codes for CSASSDSWSSYEQYF.

This clonotype came up many times. The chain recombines TRBV20-1 with TRBJ2-1; 8 nucleotides agree with TRBD2. With V trimmed by 8 bases and J by 3 bases, 3 bases remained unmatched. This CDR3 spans 12 amino acids. Germline-derived CDR1 and CDR2 are DFQATT and SNEGSKA (reference sequence). Here the CDR3 reads CSPGGGYNEQFF. The DNA of the CDR3 is TGCAGTCCCGGGGGGGGCTACAATGAGCAGTTCTTC.

This clonotype was picked up many times. The chain employs TRBV5-5 and TRBJ1-5; D unresolved. The V end was cut by 0 bases, the J end by 0 bases, with 7 bases between. The CDR3 is made up of 15 amino acids. Germline values: CDR1 SGHKS, CDR2 YYEKEE (reference sequence). CDR3 in amino acids: CASSLASYSNQPQHF. CDR3 coding DNA: TGTGCCAGCAGCTTGGCTAGTTATAGCAATCAGCCCCAGCATTTT.